This passage covers 25 T cell receptor beta chains from one sample sequenced in a study of T cells after yellow fever vaccination. TCRdb re-called the 5' RACE reads through MiXCR, storing one row per CDR3 protein. The repertoire includes approximately 580,000 distinct CDR3 sequences, around a sixth of them detected once, and 15% to 20% sits in the top ten. Sequenced here: PBMCs, sampled 5 to 6 days after the first yellow fever vaccination. All receptors come from a man between 18 and 29 years old who received the YFV17D yellow fever vaccine.

In this sample, this clonotype turned up a few times. This chain links TRBV3-1 with TRBJ2-5; the D gene is possibly TRBD1 (5 bases). CDR3 length equals 15 residues. The germline V gene encodes CDR1 LGHDT and CDR2 YNNKEL (reference sequence). Trimming took 1 base from V and 5 from J, leaving 14 bases between them. The CDR3 loop is CASSQAGLGLETQYF. CDR3 nucleotides: TGTGCCAGCAGCCAAGCAGGGCTCGGTCTGGAGACCCAGTACTTC.

This clonotype turned up a few times. The gene calls are TRBV6-5 and TRBJ2-1, with D possibly matching TRBD1 (6 bases). The CDR3 is made up of 13 amino acids. The germline gives CDR1 MNHEY, CDR2 SVGAGI. With 8 bases removed from V and 8 bases from J, the gap between germline ends came to 16 bases. CDR3 region: CASRRQALHEQFF. The CDR3 DNA reads TGTGCCAGCCGAAGACAGGCCCTCCATGAGCAGTTCTTC.

This clonotype was recorded a few times. This chain joins TRBV6-4 and TRBJ2-3, with D tentatively TRBD1 or TRBD2 (5 bases each). CDR1 is MRHNA and CDR2 is SNTAGT in the germline V gene. The CDR3 length is 14 residues. Trimming removed 5 bases at V and 6 bases at J, with 15 bases between. The CDR3: CASSPMRGADTQYF. CDR3 in DNA: TGTGCCAGCAGTCCTATGAGGGGTGCCGATACGCAGTATTTT.

This clonotype was detected only a few times. The rearrangement links TRBV19 to TRBJ2-4; 11 bases map to TRBD2. Germline V gene data show CDR1 as LNHDA and CDR2 as SQIVND (reference sequence). The CDR3 runs 14 residues. Trimming removed 8 bases from V and 5 bases from J; junction bases left unmatched: 5. The CDR3 nucleotides read TGTGCCAGTCAATCGACTAGCGGGGAAAACATTCAGTACTTC. Its protein is CASQSTSGENIQYF.

Only a few counts were recorded for this clonotype. V usage is TRBV24-1 and J usage is TRBJ2-3; possibly TRBD1 for D (6 bases). CDR1 is KGHDR and CDR2 is SFDVKD in the germline V gene. V was cut by 3 bases and J by 0 bases, with 12 bases left in between. This CDR3 spans 16 amino acids. CDR3 DNA sequence: TGTGCCACCAGTGATCCAAAACAGGGAAGCACAGATACGCAGTATTTT. Residues: CATSDPKQGSTDTQYF.

This chain uses TRBV5-4 with TRBJ2-5; 7 nucleotides agree with TRBD1. The CDR3 consists of 12 residues. Germline V gene data show CDR1 as SGHNT and CDR2 as YYREEE (reference sequence). V was pared by 5 bases and J by 7 bases, with 5 bases of the junction left unmatched. CDR3: CASSHSGGTQYF. For the CDR3, the DNA is TGTGCCAGCAGTCACTCAGGGGGGACCCAGTACTTC. Full variable domain (remainder filled in from reference TRBV5-4 and TRBJ2-5): ETGVTQSPTHLIKTRGQQVTLRCSSQSGHNTVSWYQQALGQGPQFIFQYYREEENGRGNFPPRFSGLQFPNYSSELNVNALELDDSALYLCASSHSGGTQYFGPGTRLLVL.

This clonotype was detected ten times or more. V is TRBV5-1 and J is TRBJ2-3; D unresolved. Trimming stripped 4 bases from V and 4 bases from J, with 10 bases between. Germline V gene data show CDR1 as SGHRS and CDR2 as YFSETQ. The CDR3 is 13 amino acids. CDR3 sequence (DNA): TGCGCCAGCAGCATCACCGGGCCAGATACGCAGTATTTT. Protein product: CASSITGPDTQYF.

The chain has TRBV7-2 and TRBJ2-7; no clear D. This CDR3 spans 14 amino acids. V lost 5 bases to trimming and J lost 0 bases, with 11 bases between them. CDR1 is SGHTA, CDR2 FQGNSA, per germline. The CDR3 region has the DNA TGTGCCAGCAGCAAAGGCGTTATCTCCTACGAGCAGTACTTC. Protein product: CASSKGVISYEQYF.

This clonotype was detected only a few times. The chain has TRBV5-1 and TRBJ1-2; D is undetermined. The CDR3 covers 15 residues. With 4 bases removed from V and 0 bases from J, the gap between germline ends came to 13 bases. The V gene's germline CDR1 is SGHRS and CDR2 YFSETQ. The CDR3 protein is CASSSRAVSNYGYTF. In nucleotides, the CDR3 is TGCGCCAGCAGCAGCCGGGCCGTCTCTAACTATGGCTACACCTTC.

In its sample, this clonotype was seen a few times. This sequence joins TRBV7-8 and TRBJ2-1, with TRBD1 identical over 7 bases. J gave up 4 bases and V 1 base, and 4 bases lay outside the gene matches. This CDR3 has 15 amino acids. The V gene's germline CDR1 is SGHVS and CDR2 FQNEAQ. In DNA, the CDR3 is TGTGCCAGCAGCTTAGAAGCGGACAGGTACAATGAGCAGTTCTTC. The encoded protein is CASSLEADRYNEQFF.

This clonotype has more than one count but fewer than ten. The chain employs TRBV7-9 and TRBJ2-1; possible D gene TRBD1, 6 bases. This CDR3 has 14 amino acids. V was trimmed by 1 base and J by 5 bases, leaving 9 bases between them. CDR1 is SEHNR, CDR2 FQNEAQ, per germline (reference sequence). CDR3: CASSLGDNNNEQFF. In nucleotides, the CDR3 is TGTGCCAGCAGCTTAGGGGACAACAACAATGAGCAGTTCTTC.

This clonotype was counted many times. The chain joins TRBV12-3 or TRBV12-4 to TRBJ1-5; tentative D call: TRBD1 (5 bases). The CDR3 runs 13 residues. The V and J ends lost 6 bases and 4 bases respectively, with 10 bases between them. The CDR3 DNA follows: TGTGCCAGCAGCCCCGAGGGGAATCAGCCCCAGCATTTT. This translates into CASSPEGNQPQHF.

This clonotype has only a few counts. V usage is TRBV5-1 and J usage is TRBJ2-1; 10 bases are a match to TRBD1. Germline CDR1 SGHRS, CDR2 YFSETQ. The V and J ends lost 3 bases and 6 bases, in that order; junction bases with no gene match: 6. The CDR3 runs to 15 residues. The CDR3 DNA sequence: TGCGCCAGCAGCTGGGACAGGGGAGGTGGCAATGAGCAGTTCTTC. Translation: CASSWDRGGGNEQFF.

This clonotype showed up many times. The rearrangement links TRBV9 to TRBJ2-5; D tentatively reads TRBD1 or TRBD2 (5 bases each). The CDR3 extends over 17 amino acids. Germline V gene sequence: CDR1 SGDLS, CDR2 YYNGEE. Trimming stripped 0 bases from V and 1 base from J, with 16 bases between. The chain's CDR3 is CASSVGKGPRVQETQYF. The CDR3 DNA is TGTGCCAGCAGCGTAGGGAAGGGACCCAGGGTCCAAGAGACCCAGTACTTC.

The V gene is TRBV7-2, the J gene TRBJ2-1, with 7 bases identical to TRBD1. V gave up 3 bases and J gave up 4 bases; unmatched junction bases: 9. CDR1 is SGHTA and CDR2 is FQGNSA in the germline V gene. The CDR3 has 16 amino acids. CDR3 nucleotides: TGTGCCAGCAGCTTCCCGGGACAGACACCTTACAATGAGCAGTTCTTC. Protein: CASSFPGQTPYNEQFF. The complete variable domain, with remaining parts taken from reference TRBV7-2 and TRBJ2-1, reads GAGVSQSPSNKVTEKGKDVELRCDPISGHTALYWYRQSLGQGLEFLIYFQGNSAPDKSGLPSDRFSAERTGGSVSTLTIQRTQQEDSAVYLCASSFPGQTPYNEQFFGPGTRLTVL.

This clonotype was counted between two and nine times. The J gene is TRBJ1-2, the V gene TRBV4-3; D unresolved. This CDR3 spans 17 amino acids. V gave up 0 bases and J gave up 1 base, with 15 bases separating them. Germline CDR1 LGHNA, CDR2 YSLEER. The CDR3 region is CASSQDSFRPDNYGYTF. In DNA form, the CDR3 reads TGCGCCAGCAGCCAAGATTCCTTTCGGCCAGATAACTATGGCTACACCTTC.

The chain carries TRBV9 and TRBJ2-1, with D possibly TRBD1 on 6 matching bases. The length of the CDR3 is 14 residues. Between the trimmed V and J ends, which lost 0 bases and 7 bases, there was a span of 11 bases. The germline V gene has CDR1 SGDLS and CDR2 YYNGEE. The CDR3 DNA sequence: TGTGCCAGCAGCGTAGCTTACAGGGTTAATGAGCAGTTCTTC. It encodes CASSVAYRVNEQFF. Together with reference TRBV9 and TRBJ2-1, the CDR3 gives the full variable domain: DSGVTQTPKHLITATGQRVTLRCSPRSGDLSVYWYQQSLDQGLQFLIQYYNGEERAKGNILERFSAQQFPDLHSELNLSSLELGDSALYFCASSVAYRVNEQFFGPGTRLTVL.

This chain links TRBV20-1 with TRBJ2-7; D is unclear. Germline V gives CDR1 DFQATT, CDR2 SNEGSKA (reference sequence). V gave up 2 bases and J gave up 2 bases, with 10 bases separating them. The CDR3 spans 13 residues. This CDR3 reads CSARIGLTYEQYF. The DNA for the CDR3 is TGCAGTGCTAGAATCGGTCTCACCTACGAGCAGTACTTC.

This clonotype occurred a few times. Given the absence of the conserved phenylalanine or tryptophan at the CDR3 end, a read error is likely. The limits of the CDR3 on the DNA are not certain, so only TCRdb's listed CDR3 is given. The chain has TRBV6-2 or TRBV6-3 and TRBJ2-1; the table's D gene call, TRBD2, was not cross checked with the DNA. The CDR3 is 13 amino acids long, termini counted. From germline, CDR1 is MNHEY and CDR2 SVGEGT. The CDR3 region is CASREDTFGTLGV.

V is TRBV21-1 and J is TRBJ2-7. TRBV21-1 is a listed pseudogene. The CDR3 extends over 16 amino acids. The CDR3 is CASSKATEGAYYEQYV. Here the CDR3 DNA reads TGTGCCAGCAGCAAAGCCACCGAAGGAGCATACTACGAGCAGTACGTC.

The gene calls are TRBV4-3 and TRBJ2-3; 9 bases are shared with TRBD2. Germline assignment: CDR1 LGHNA and CDR2 YSLEER. The CDR3 contains 17 residues. The trim removed 1 base at V and 2 bases at J, leaving 7 bases unmatched. Here the CDR3 reads CASSQGLAGTLTDTQYF. CDR3 DNA: TGCGCCAGCAGCCAAGGCCTAGCGGGGACACTCACAGATACGCAGTATTTT.

This clonotype appeared a few times. This chain uses TRBV7-9 with TRBJ1-5, with D unresolved. The V end was cut by 5 bases, the J end by 0 bases, with 17 bases between. The length of the CDR3 is 17 residues. In germline, CDR1 is SEHNR, CDR2 FQNEAQ (reference sequence). In DNA, the CDR3 is TGTGCCAGCAGCCGGTGGGGAGTGAATAATAGCAATCAGCCCCAGCATTTT. It is translated as CASSRWGVNNSNQPQHF.

The chain has TRBV19 and TRBJ2-1; D perhaps matches TRBD2 (6 bases). Trimming removed 7 bases from V and 4 bases from J, with 14 bases in between. Germline CDR1 reads LNHDA; CDR2 reads SQIVND (reference sequence). The CDR3 has 14 residues. CDR3 DNA sequence: TGTGCCAGTAACGGAGGGACGGTTTACAATGAGCAGTTCTTC. Encoded protein: CASNGGTVYNEQFF.

The V and J genes are TRBV19 and TRBJ1-5; 7 bases are shared with TRBD1. The CDR3 spans 16 residues. In germline, CDR1 is LNHDA, CDR2 SQIVND (reference sequence). Unmatched junction bases numbered 10, after V lost 3 bases and J lost 5 bases. The CDR3: CASSILTGRWDQPQHF. CDR3 nucleotides: TGTGCCAGTAGTATTCTGACAGGGCGGTGGGATCAGCCCCAGCATTTT.

This clonotype is medium-sized within its sample. V is TRBV7-9 and J is TRBJ2-1; TRBD2 matches at 7 bases. Trimming took 1 base from V and 5 from J; bases not matched to a gene: 5. The germline V gene encodes CDR1 SEHNR and CDR2 FQNEAQ (reference sequence). The length of the CDR3 is 15 residues. The CDR3 loop reads CASSLVGAGNNEQFF. The CDR3 coding sequence is TGTGCCAGCAGCTTAGTTGGAGCGGGGAACAATGAGCAGTTCTTC.